This T cell receptor beta chain was identified during a study of PD-1 blockade in classical Hodgkin lymphoma (TCRdb year 2020). Describing the broader study: Nivolumab dosing was 3 mg/kg intravenously every 2 weeks, continuing until either disease progression or unacceptable toxicity. A peripheral blood immune signature of response to PD-1 blockade in classical Hodgkin lymphoma was defined using TCR beta sequencing and CyTOF. General study outcomes and caveats: Among trial patients, those achieving complete response had baseline diversity similar to that of newly diagnosed patients, while diversity was significantly lower in partial responders and progressors. Baseline TCR diversity was reported as lower in newly diagnosed patients than in healthy donors, and lower still in relapsed/refractory patients. The study covered only a single clinical trial cohort, and the causes of the repertoire differences, possibly disease activity or prior therapy, were still not defined. CD4+ but not CD8+ TCR diversity rose significantly by C4D1 (p=0.0027 vs p=0.16), most apparent in complete responders (p=0.02). Patients starting nivolumab less than 1 year after ASCT had lower diversity and were excluded from later analyses to avoid confounding by immune reconstitution.

A remark on this clone: What this receptor recognizes is not known. Base-call qualities are not available, and no considerably larger clone is one nucleotide away.

The time point label, read with the paper, signifies: cycle 4 day 1 (C4D1), after around six weeks of nivolumab. Every trial patient had relapsed following autologous stem cell transplantation, and prior brentuximab vedotin exposure was what differed among cohorts A, B and C. A total of fewer than 70 patients with relapsed/refractory classical Hodgkin lymphoma made up the trial cohort, and each patient's best overall response was complete response, partial response or progressive disease. Single-agent nivolumab was administered to trial patients in the multi-cohort phase II CheckMate 205 trial. An independent review committee assessed best overall response by applying the 2007 International Working Group response criteria. Trial PBMCs were collected immediately before nivolumab initiation (C1D1) and during therapy at cycle 2 day 1 and cycle 4 day 1. Peripheral blood was collected in 8 mL Vacutainer Cell Preparation Tubes, from which PBMCs were isolated by centrifugation and then cryopreserved.

Its CDR3 holds 12 amino acids, cysteine through phenylalanine. Of the read, only the CDR3 DNA is kept; its 36 bases are in frame from base 1. The germline V gene (reference sequence) yields SEHNR for CDR1 and FQNEAQ for CDR2. V was cut back by 2 bases and J by 5 bases, leaving a gap of 6 bases between them. Genomic DNA was extracted with the Qiagen DNeasy kit from unsorted PBMCs and from negatively selected CD4+ and CD8+ fractions. Using primers that anneal to V and J segments, immunoSEQ multiplex PCR amplified the TCR beta CDR3 regions. A synthetic immune receptor repertoire was used to minimize amplification bias, and any remaining bias was removed computationally after sequencing. In the original analysis: Repertoire diversity was quantified as the Shannon entropy index using custom Python scripts. Unsorted, CD4+ and CD8+ repertoires were examined separately, except in combined analyses, for which CD4+ and CD8+ sequences were merged in silico. Clonal expansion was defined as at least a 2-fold frequency increase after treatment relative to C1D1, with a pseudocount of 0.5 for undetected baseline clones. Clones with 0 or 1 copy at C1D1 were defined as singleton clones, while clones with 2 or more copies were defined as non-singleton clones. By matching protein sequences in sorted samples from the same patient, clones expanded in unsorted samples were annotated as CD4+, CD8+ or unknown. Diversity changes from C1D1 to C4D1 were tested in paired samples using Wilcoxon tests. Imported from immuneACCESS, the table was reduced by TCRdb to in-frame sequences with V and J called. These copies leave out some clones; in studies compared against another copy, an unresolved V gene accounts for under half, and the cause of the remainder is not known. D and trimming come from the DNA, and the V and J calls and clone size come from that table. This sample comprises over 75,000 clones, 90% of them detected only once. Approximately 2.9% of the sample comes from the top ten.

The sequence was collected from a human donor with classical Hodgkin lymphoma. The receptor chain draws on TRBV7-9 and TRBJ2-5; the D segment cannot be called with confidence. The source material was peripheral blood mononuclear cells (PBMCs), sampled before the fourth cycle of nivolumab. At the DNA level, the sequence is TGTGCCAGCAGCTTATCCAGGGAGACCCAGTACTTC. It encodes CASSLSRETQYF.